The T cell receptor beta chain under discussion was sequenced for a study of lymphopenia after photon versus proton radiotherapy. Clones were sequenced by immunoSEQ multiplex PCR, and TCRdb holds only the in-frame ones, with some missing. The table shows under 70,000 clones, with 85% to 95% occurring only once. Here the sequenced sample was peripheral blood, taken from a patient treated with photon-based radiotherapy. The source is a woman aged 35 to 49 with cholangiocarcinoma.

CDR3 DNA sequence: TGTGCCACCAGCAGAGGTGACAGGGGGAATCAGCCCCAGCATTTT. Translated: CATSRGDRGNQPQHF. This chain connects TRBV15 to TRBJ1-5; TRBD1 matches 9 bases. Germline V lookup: CDR1 LNHNV, CDR2 YYDKDF (reference sequence). This CDR3 is built from 15 residues. The V and J ends lost 1 base and 4 bases, in that order; junction bases with no gene match: 2. Based on the CDR3 plus reference TRBV15 and TRBJ1-5, the full variable domain is DAMVIQNPRYQVTQFGKPVTLSCSQTLNHNVMYWYQQKSSQAPKLLFHYYDKDFNNEADTPDNFQSRRPNTSFCFLDIRSPGLGDTAMYLCATSRGDRGNQPQHFGDGTRLSIL.